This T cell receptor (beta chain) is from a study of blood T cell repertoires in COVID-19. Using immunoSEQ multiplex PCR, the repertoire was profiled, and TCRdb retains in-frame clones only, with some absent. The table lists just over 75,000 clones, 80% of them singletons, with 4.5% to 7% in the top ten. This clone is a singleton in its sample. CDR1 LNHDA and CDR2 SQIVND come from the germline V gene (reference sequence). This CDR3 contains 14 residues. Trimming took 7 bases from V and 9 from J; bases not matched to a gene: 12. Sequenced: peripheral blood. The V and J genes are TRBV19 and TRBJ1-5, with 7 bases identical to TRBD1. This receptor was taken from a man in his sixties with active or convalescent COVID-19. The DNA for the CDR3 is TGTGCCAGTATTTTTGGACAGGCGGGGGGGCCCCAGCATTTT. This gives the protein CASIFGQAGGPQHF.